The clone carrying this T cell receptor (beta chain) was seen a single time. Antigen specificity is unknown. At one end, the junction sequence differs from germline, possibly due to a read error. There are 16 residues in the CDR3. Germline CDR1 LGHNA, CDR2 YSLEER. The data were taken from a study of blood T cells in healthy people across ages. The overall study: About one barcoded beta molecule per two T cells was captured by template switching. Study-wide findings and caveats: Older age went with lower TCR beta diversity per million T cells, in a roughly linear way. More naive CD4+ cells and higher diversity were found in long-lived than in aged donors.

The use of a sample-barcoded 5' primer and a J-beta primer mix characterized a second PCR of about 6 to 12 cycles. Template switching added a 12-random-nucleotide identifier to every cDNA molecule. TCRdb independently ran MiXCR on the 5' RACE reads; one entry per CDR3 protein. This sample has 540,000 or so distinct CDR3 sequences, with 40% to 55% found just once. The origin of this receptor is a man of 80 years or more in good health. The source material was blood. This rearrangement joins TRBV4-3 to TRBJ2-1, with 7 bases matching TRBD2. The J call may be faulty, since TRBJ2-7 better matches the DNA end. This chain's CDR3 is CASSQASGSSYNEQYF. The DNA of the CDR3 is TGCGCCAGTAGCCAAGCTAGCGGAAGCTCCTACAATGAGCAGTACTTC.